Below are 30 T cell receptor beta chains sequenced from a single sample in a study of vaccination effects on CD4 cells after COVID-19. The authors isolated CD4+ T cells after nine to eleven days of culture. This table comes from immunoSEQ multiplex PCR, and its TCRdb copy is limited to in-frame clones, with some not included. The sample records around 45,000 clones, about 76% being singletons. Antigen specificity for these receptors is unknown. This specimen was CD4+ T cells from PBMCs cultured without peptide, taken before COVID-19 vaccination. These receptor sequences come from a human donor who had a prior SARS-CoV-2 infection.

The CDR3 is CASSSGLGDTQYF. Written as DNA, the CDR3 is TGTGCCAGCAGCTCAGGACTAGGAGATACGCAGTATTTT. The J gene is TRBJ2-3, the V gene TRBV11-2, with TRBD2 identical over 7 bases. CDR1 SGHAT and CDR2 FQNNGV come from the germline V gene. V dropped 4 bases and J dropped 5; count of bases not matched to a gene: 3. The CDR3 runs to 13 residues.

The chain has TRBV5-1 and TRBJ2-3, with 8 bases fitting TRBD2. The trim removed 4 bases at V and 1 base at J, leaving 5 bases unmatched. The CDR3 has 15 amino acids. The germline CDR1 and CDR2 sequences are SGHRS and YFSETQ. CDR3 amino acids: CASSTPGLGTDTQYF. For the CDR3, the DNA is TGCGCCAGCAGCACACCGGGACTAGGCACAGATACGCAGTATTTT.

V and J are TRBV9 and TRBJ1-2; D is ambiguous. The germline CDR1 and CDR2 sequences are SGDLS and YYNGEE. Trimming removed 0 bases at V and 0 bases at J, with 6 bases between. The CDR3 consists of 14 residues. CDR3 in DNA: TGTGCCAGCAGCGTAGATCTTGCTAACTATGGCTACACCTTC. Amino acid sequence: CASSVDLANYGYTF.

The genes are TRBV2 and TRBJ2-7; D gene unclear. The V gene lost 3 bases and the J gene lost 0 bases, with 9 bases spanning the gap. The CDR3 is 14 amino acids. CDR1 is SNHLY, CDR2 FYNNEI, per germline. The CDR3 protein is CASSDVFSSYEQYF. Here the CDR3 DNA reads TGTGCCAGCAGTGACGTCTTTAGCTCCTACGAGCAGTACTTC.

The chain has TRBV7-2 and TRBJ1-1, with D possibly matching TRBD1 (5 bases). This CDR3 contains 15 residues. V lost 0 bases to trimming and J lost 6 bases, with 14 bases between them. CDR1 and CDR2 from the germline V gene are SGHTA and FQGNSA. CDR3: CASSLARPQGAEAFF. The CDR3 DNA follows: TGTGCCAGCAGCTTAGCGCGTCCCCAAGGGGCTGAAGCTTTCTTT.

The chain employs TRBV24-1 and TRBJ2-3, with 9 bases identical to TRBD1. V dropped 3 bases and J dropped 1; count of bases not matched to a gene: 1. This CDR3 region has 15 residues. Per germline, CDR1 KGHDR and CDR2 SFDVKD. This CDR3 is CATSDRDRGTDTQYF. In nucleotides, the CDR3 is TGTGCCACCAGTGATAGGGACAGGGGCACAGATACGCAGTATTTT.

The rearrangement joins TRBV11-2 to TRBJ2-7; 10 bases match TRBD2. The CDR3 has 14 amino acids. Germline CDR1 and CDR2: SGHAT and FQNNGV. V shed 2 bases, J shed 3 bases, and the junction held 1 base outside the gene matches. This CDR3 is CASSLWTSGYEQYF. The DNA of the CDR3 is TGTGCCAGCAGCTTATGGACTAGCGGCTACGAGCAGTACTTC.

The sample holds one count of this clone. The rearrangement links TRBV9 to TRBJ2-5, with 11 bases matching TRBD2. The ends lost 0 bases at V and 2 bases at J; junction bases unmatched: 6. The germline CDR1 and CDR2 sequences are SGDLS and YYNGEE. This CDR3 region has 17 residues. CDR3 amino acids: CASSVANLAGGQETQYF. CDR3 nucleotides: TGTGCCAGCAGCGTAGCTAATCTAGCGGGGGGTCAAGAGACCCAGTACTTC.

Here the CDR3 reads CASSLGQGASGELFF. The CDR3 DNA reads TGCGCCAGCAGCTTGGGACAGGGGGCTTCCGGGGAGCTGTTTTTT. The V call is TRBV5-1, the J call TRBJ2-2; 10 nucleotides agree with TRBD1. The CDR3 is 15 amino acids. With V trimmed by 0 bases and J by 6 bases, 2 bases remained unmatched. Germline V gene sequence: CDR1 SGHRS, CDR2 YFSETQ.

The chain couples TRBV19 to TRBJ2-7; 10 nucleotides align to TRBD1. This CDR3 is 15 amino acids long. Germline V gene sequence: CDR1 LNHDA, CDR2 SQIVND (reference sequence). The J segment lost 5 bases and the V segment lost 7 bases, leaving 11 bases of the junction unmatched. In DNA, the CDR3 is TGTGCCAGTACCCCCGGGACAGGGGAATCCAACGAGCAGTACTTC. Its protein product is CASTPGTGESNEQYF.

The CDR3 reads CASHEGSGGAYNEQFF. The CDR3 DNA reads TGTGCCAGCCACGAAGGAAGCGGGGGGGCCTACAATGAGCAGTTCTTC. The V and J genes are TRBV2 and TRBJ2-1, with TRBD2 matching 10 bases. Germline V lookup: CDR1 SNHLY, CDR2 FYNNEI. V gave up 8 bases and J gave up 2 bases; unmatched junction bases: 9. CDR3 length: 16 residues.

This rearrangement joins TRBV18 to TRBJ1-2; D uncertain. V lost 3 bases to trimming and J lost 2 bases, with 10 bases between them. The CDR3 has 14 amino acids. CDR1 and CDR2 from the germline V gene are KGHSH and LQKENI. As DNA, the CDR3 is TGTGCCAGCTCACCTAGTCACCTCAACTATGGCTACACCTTC. It codes for CASSPSHLNYGYTF.

This clone has just one count. The chain combines TRBV25-1 with TRBJ1-2, with D perhaps matching TRBD1 (5 bases). The germline CDR1 and CDR2 sequences are MGHDK and SYGVNS. The CDR3 consists of 13 residues. V lost 5 bases, J lost 1 base, and 8 bases lay in between. In DNA, the CDR3 is TGTGCCAGCAGTCCGGACATTAACTATGGCTACACCTTC. Translation: CASSPDINYGYTF.

CDR3 bases: TGCAGCGTTGAAGATACAGGGAAAGGTGAAAAACTGTTTTTT. Its translation: CSVEDTGKGEKLFF. The V call is TRBV29-1, the J call TRBJ1-4, with D maybe TRBD1 (6 bases). Germline lookup yields CDR1 SQVTM and CDR2 ANQGSEA. The CDR3 covers 14 residues. Trimming removed 0 bases from V and 7 bases from J, with 12 bases in between.

The V call is TRBV11-2, the J call TRBJ2-7; D is perhaps TRBD1 or TRBD2 (7 bases each). Per the germline V gene, CDR1 is SGHAT and CDR2 is FQNNGV. This CDR3 spans 17 amino acids. Trimming removed 4 bases at V and 6 bases at J, with 25 bases between. CDR3 DNA: TGTGCCAGCAGCTCAGGGGGGGGGCGCTACACCATTTCCGAGCAGTACTTC. Its protein is CASSSGGGRYTISEQYF.

The V gene is TRBV7-2, the J gene TRBJ1-4; tentatively, D is TRBD1 (6 bases). Trimming shortened V by 5 bases and J by 6 bases, and 13 bases separated the two germline ends. Germline values: CDR1 SGHTA, CDR2 FQGNSA. The CDR3 extends over 14 amino acids. In DNA form, the CDR3 reads TGTGCCAGCAGCCTAGGGGGGGGAGATGAAAAACTGTTTTTT. It translates to CASSLGGGDEKLFF.

The chain links TRBV6-2 or TRBV6-3 to TRBJ1-5; D might be TRBD1 (6 bases). The CDR3 spans 15 residues. Germline CDR1 reads MNHEY; CDR2 reads SVGEGT. Trimming cost V 4 bases and J 4 bases, with 14 bases left between them. The CDR3 DNA reads as TGTGCCAGCAGTTTCAGGGGATTAGGGAATCAGCCCCAGCATTTT. This gives the protein CASSFRGLGNQPQHF.

The chain combines TRBV30 with TRBJ2-2, with TRBD1 as a possible D gene (5 bases). The CDR3 has 13 amino acids. The germline CDR1 and CDR2 sequences are GTSNPN and SVGIG (reference sequence). V gave up 2 bases and J gave up 4 bases, with 8 bases separating them. DNA for the CDR3: TGTGCCTGGAGTAGGGGTCTCACCGGGGAGCTGTTTTTT. Amino acids: CAWSRGLTGELFF. Using reference TRBV30 and TRBJ2-2 for the parts outside the CDR3, the full variable domain is SQTIHQWPATLVQPVGSPLSLECTVEGTSNPNLYWYRQAAGRGLQLLFYSVGIGQISSEVPQNLSASRPQDRQFILSSKKLLLSDSGFYLCAWSRGLTGELFFGEGSRLTVL.

This chain connects TRBV4-1 to TRBJ1-1; D is ambiguous. Trimming took 3 bases from V and 0 from J, leaving 5 bases between them. CDR1 MGHRA and CDR2 YSYEKL come from the germline V gene. The CDR3 is 13 residues long. The CDR3 sequence: CASSHTVNTEAFF. CDR3 in DNA: TGCGCCAGCAGCCATACAGTGAACACTGAAGCTTTCTTT.

The rearrangement links TRBV27 to TRBJ1-5; tentatively, D is TRBD1 (5 bases). Trimming took 4 bases from V and 7 from J, leaving 17 bases between them. The CDR3 sequence is 15 residues long. Germline loops: CDR1 MNHEY, CDR2 SMNVEV (reference sequence). CDR3 amino acids: CASSSLRTYRQPQHF. The CDR3, as DNA: TGTGCCAGCAGTTCCCTCCGGACATACAGGCAGCCCCAGCATTTT.

This clone came up a few times. The chain recombines TRBV11-3 with TRBJ1-2; no reliable D call. Trimming removed 0 bases at V and 4 bases at J, with 3 bases between. The CDR3 runs to 12 residues. The germline gives CDR1 SGHNT, CDR2 YENEEA. CDR3 coding DNA: TGTGCCAGCAGCTTAGAAGGCTATGGCTACACCTTC. Its translation: CASSLEGYGYTF.

This rearrangement joins TRBV19 to TRBJ2-7, with a possible D match to TRBD1 (5 bases). Trimming stripped 0 bases from V and 1 base from J, with 10 bases between. The CDR3 is 15 residues long. From germline, CDR1 is LNHDA and CDR2 SQIVND (reference sequence). CDR3 protein: CASSIDASGSYEQYF. The CDR3 DNA follows: TGTGCCAGTAGTATAGATGCTTCAGGGTCCTACGAGCAGTACTTC.

The chain joins TRBV11-3 to TRBJ2-1; TRBD1 aligns across 8 bases. Germline loops: CDR1 SGHNT, CDR2 YENEEA. J was trimmed by 3 bases and V by 0 bases; bases with no gene match: 1. The CDR3 is 15 amino acids. DNA of the CDR3: TGTGCCAGCAGCTTAGACAGGGGGCGCTACAATGAGCAGTTCTTC. This gives the protein CASSLDRGRYNEQFF.

The chain is built from TRBV5-1 and TRBJ1-1; D ambiguous. Germline CDR1 is SGHRS and CDR2 is YFSETQ. The CDR3 has 13 residues. V lost 1 base and J 1 base, leaving 5 bases between the germline ends. For the CDR3, the DNA is TGCGCCAGCAGCTTGAACGAGAACACTGAAGCTTTCTTT. Translating gives CASSLNENTEAFF. The full variable domain, in which reference TRBV5-1 and TRBJ1-1 provide the parts outside the CDR3, is KAGVTQTPRYLIKTRGQQVTLSCSPISGHRSVSWYQQTPGQGLQFLFEYFSETQRNKGNFPGRFSGRQFSNSRSEMNVSTLELGDSALYLCASSLNENTEAFFGQGTRLTVV.

J is TRBJ1-2 and V is TRBV7-9; 8 bases fit TRBD1. The germline CDR1 and CDR2 sequences are SEHNR and FQNEAQ (reference sequence). The V segment lost 1 base and the J segment 2 bases; nucleotides outside the gene matches: 3. The CDR3 covers 15 residues. The CDR3 spells CASSLVGQGNYGYTF. For the CDR3, the DNA is TGTGCCAGCAGCTTAGTTGGACAGGGAAACTATGGCTACACCTTC.

The chain is built from TRBV2 and TRBJ2-7; D might be TRBD2 (6 bases). The CDR3 length is 14 residues. Germline V gives CDR1 SNHLY, CDR2 FYNNEI. Between the trimmed V and J ends, which lost 8 bases and 3 bases, there was a span of 17 bases. The chain's CDR3 is CASSPGTPSYEQYF. The CDR3 DNA sequence: TGTGCCAGCTCCCCCGGGACTCCTAGCTACGAGCAGTACTTC.

This clone has just one count. One junction end disagrees with the germline gene, perhaps due to a read error. The chain carries TRBV7-8 and TRBJ2-3, with 7 bases matching TRBD2. Germline V gives CDR1 SGHVS, CDR2 FQNEAQ. The CDR3 runs to 15 residues. CDR3: CASSPGPAGTDTPYF. The CDR3 nucleotides are TGTGCCAGCAGCCCAGGTCCAGCGGGGACCGATACGCCGTATTTT.

This chain uses TRBV5-1 with TRBJ2-5; D is undetermined. Trimming cost V 1 base and J 4 bases, with 8 bases left between them. Germline V gene data show CDR1 as SGHRS and CDR2 as YFSETQ. The CDR3 is 13 amino acids. CDR3 sequence: CASSLFPGETQYF. DNA for the CDR3: TGCGCCAGCAGCTTGTTTCCGGGAGAGACCCAGTACTTC. The entire variable domain, with the rest obtained from reference TRBV5-1 and TRBJ2-5, is as follows: KAGVTQTPRYLIKTRGQQVTLSCSPISGHRSVSWYQQTPGQGLQFLFEYFSETQRNKGNFPGRFSGRQFSNSRSEMNVSTLELGDSALYLCASSLFPGETQYFGPGTRLLVL.

This clone was seen more than once but under ten times. The CDR3 reads CASSQPRTGSYEQFF. The CDR3 region has the DNA TGTGCCAGCAGCCAACCCAGGACAGGGAGTTATGAGCAGTTCTTC. The rearrangement joins TRBV3-1 (or the pseudogene TRBV3-2) to TRBJ2-1, with 8 bases lining up with TRBD1. Germline loops: CDR1 LGHDT, CDR2 YNNKEL (reference sequence). V shed 2 bases and J 8 bases; nucleotides not matched to a gene: 8. The CDR3 extends over 15 amino acids.

V usage is TRBV24-1 and J usage is TRBJ2-2; no clear D gene. There are 13 residues in the CDR3. Germline lookup yields CDR1 KGHDR and CDR2 SFDVKD. Trimming left V 0 bases short and J 8 bases short, with 6 bases between. The CDR3 sequence is CATSDLGFGELFF. CDR3 sequence (DNA): TGTGCCACCAGTGATTTGGGGTTTGGGGAGCTGTTTTTT.